The entry that follows covers one T cell receptor (beta chain) sequence. Antigen unknown. The assay was immunoSEQ multiplex PCR, and TCRdb's table has in-frame clones only and misses some. The sample contains about 93,000 clones, just under 80% of which appear only once. This record comes from a study of PD-1 blockade in classical Hodgkin lymphoma. The germline gives CDR1 SGHRS, CDR2 YFSETQ. With V trimmed by 1 base and J by 2 bases, 6 bases remained unmatched. The CDR3 contains 17 residues. General study results and limits: According to reports, newly diagnosed patients had lower baseline TCR diversity than healthy donors, and relapsed/refractory patients had lower baseline TCR diversity still. The diversity seen at baseline in complete responders resembled that of newly diagnosed patients.

Time point specified: cycle 4 day 1 (C4D1), after less than 7 weeks of nivolumab. Following autologous stem cell transplantation, relapse occurred in every patient, and exposure to brentuximab vedotin varied. The chain links TRBV5-1 to TRBJ1-1, with 12 positions matching TRBD1. This sequence originates from a human donor with classical Hodgkin lymphoma. The sample here was peripheral blood mononuclear cells (PBMCs), taken before the fourth cycle of nivolumab. CDR3 residues: CASSLWGQGAGNTEAFF. The CDR3 DNA is TGCGCCAGCAGCTTGTGGGGACAGGGGGCTGGAAACACTGAAGCTTTCTTT. Full variable domain (rest looked up from reference TRBV5-1 and TRBJ1-1): KAGVTQTPRYLIKTRGQQVTLSCSPISGHRSVSWYQQTPGQGLQFLFEYFSETQRNKGNFPGRFSGRQFSNSRSEMNVSTLELGDSALYLCASSLWGQGAGNTEAFFGQGTRLTVV.